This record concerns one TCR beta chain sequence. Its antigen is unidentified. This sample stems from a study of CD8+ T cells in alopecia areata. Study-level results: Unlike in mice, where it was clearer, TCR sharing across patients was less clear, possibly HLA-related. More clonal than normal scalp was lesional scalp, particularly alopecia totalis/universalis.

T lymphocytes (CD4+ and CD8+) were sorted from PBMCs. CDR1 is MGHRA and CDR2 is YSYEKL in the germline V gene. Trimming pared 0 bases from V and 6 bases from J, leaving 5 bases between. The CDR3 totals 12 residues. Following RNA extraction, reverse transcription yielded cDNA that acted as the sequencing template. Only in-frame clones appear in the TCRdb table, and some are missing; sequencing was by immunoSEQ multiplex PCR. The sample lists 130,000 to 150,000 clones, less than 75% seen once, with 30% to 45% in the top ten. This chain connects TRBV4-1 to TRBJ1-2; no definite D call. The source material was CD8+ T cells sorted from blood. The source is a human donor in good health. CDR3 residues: CASSQESHGYTF. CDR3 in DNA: TGCGCCAGCAGCCAAGAAAGCCATGGCTACACCTTC.